This TCR beta chain is from a study of cytomegalovirus exposure and HLA in healthy donors. Primers: 60 Vbeta forward and 13 Jbeta reverse. Method: immunoSEQ multiplex PCR; TCRdb's copy keeps in-frame clones and lacks some. In the table there are 100,000 to 150,000 clones, approximately 71% of which are singletons. At the time of sampling, donors were nominally healthy, though unrecorded immune exposures were likely. In the case of this clone: The target antigen is unknown.

V was cut by 1 base and J by 6 bases, with 18 bases left in between. Germline values: CDR1 KGHSH, CDR2 LQKENI. The CDR3 length is 16 residues. Study-level points and caveats: Later analysis reportedly placed an Asian-associated ancestry cluster below the roughly 670-donor mean in N-insertions. Most sequenced TCRs were rare (though some public TCRs occurred in many donors).

Sequenced: PBMCs. This sequence originates from a woman aged 50 to 60 in good health and CMV-seronegative. The rearrangement links TRBV18 to TRBJ2-5; D might be TRBD2 (6 bases). This CDR3 is CASSPQSALGGQTQYF. In DNA, the CDR3 is TGTGCCAGCTCACCACAGTCCGCTCTGGGAGGTCAGACCCAGTACTTC.